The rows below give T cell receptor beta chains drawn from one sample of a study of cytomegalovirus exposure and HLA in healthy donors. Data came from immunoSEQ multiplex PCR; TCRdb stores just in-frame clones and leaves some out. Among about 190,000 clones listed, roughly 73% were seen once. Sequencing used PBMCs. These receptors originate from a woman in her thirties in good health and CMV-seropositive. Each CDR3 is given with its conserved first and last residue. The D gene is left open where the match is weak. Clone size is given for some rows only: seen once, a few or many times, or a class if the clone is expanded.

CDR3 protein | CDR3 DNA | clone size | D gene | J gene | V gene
CAWSVRSGGRNEQFF | TGTGCCTGGAGTGTACGAAGCGGAGGGAGGAATGAGCAGTTCTTC | . | . | TRBJ2-1 | TRBV30
CASSIVIPGRRGYTF | TGTGCCAGTAGTATAGTGATCCCGGGTCGGCGTGGCTACACCTTC | once | . | TRBJ1-2 | TRBV19
CASSTSGRATPFF | TGTGCCAGCAGCACTAGCGGGAGGGCCACGCCGTTCTTC | . | TRBD2 | TRBJ2-1 | TRBV2
CASSRDSLYTGELFF | TGTGCCAGCAGCCGGGACTCGCTCTACACCGGGGAGCTGTTTTTT | . | . | TRBJ2-2 | TRBV5-4
CASSLGQHNQPQHF | TGCGCCAGCAGCTTGGGACAGCACAATCAGCCCCAGCATTTT | . | . | TRBJ1-5 | TRBV5-1
CAWSVLPGELFF | TGTGCCTGGAGTGTATTGCCCGGGGAACTGTTTTTT | . | . | TRBJ2-2 | TRBV30
CASSLDRSHLNGYTF | TGCGCCAGCAGCTTGGACAGGAGTCATTTGAATGGCTACACCTTC | few | . | TRBJ1-2 | TRBV5-1
CASSEGASGSYEQYF | TGTGCCAGCAGTGAAGGGGCTAGCGGCTCCTACGAGCAGTACTTC | . | TRBD2 | TRBJ2-7 | TRBV6-1
CASSLAGGGSSYNEQFF | TGTGCCAGCAGCTTAGCTGGCGGGGGGAGCTCCTACAATGAGCAGTTCTTC | . | TRBD2 | TRBJ2-1 | TRBV7-2
CASYRFSGSTGELFF | TGTGCCAGCTATAGGTTTTCAGGAAGCACCGGGGAGCTGTTTTTT | . | . | TRBJ2-2 | TRBV2
CASSSGTGAYNEQFF | TGTGCCAGCAGCTCCGGGACAGGGGCCTACAATGAGCAGTTCTTC | . | TRBD1 | TRBJ2-1 | TRBV7-3
CASRAPGLAGENNEQFF | TGTGCCAGCAGAGCCCCGGGACTAGCGGGAGAGAACAATGAGCAGTTCTTC | . | TRBD2 | TRBJ2-1 | TRBV9
CASYGLAGPPDF | TGTGCCAGCTACGGACTAGCGGGGCCCCCCGACTTC | . | TRBD2 | TRBJ2-5 | TRBV2
CASSWREGVLPYEQYF | TGCGCCAGCAGCTGGCGGGAAGGGGTACTTCCCTACGAGCAGTACTTC | . | . | TRBJ2-7 | TRBV5-1
CASSSRTSGVTDTQYF | TGTGCCAGCAGCTCACGGACTAGCGGAGTCACAGATACGCAGTATTTT | . | TRBD2 | TRBJ2-3 | TRBV7-9
CASSPTTGKDTQYF | TGTGCCAGCTCACCGACGACAGGGAAAGATACGCAGTATTTT | . | TRBD1 | TRBJ2-3 | TRBV18
CSATGMGNEQFF | TGCAGCGCTACAGGGATGGGGAATGAGCAGTTCTTC | . | . | TRBJ2-1 | TRBV29-1
CASGKNRDQPQHF | TGTGCCAGCGGAAAAAACAGGGATCAGCCCCAGCATTTT | . | . | TRBJ1-5 | TRBV25-1
CASSPPSSTDTQYF | TGTGCCAGCTCACCACCATCGAGCACAGATACGCAGTATTTT | . | . | TRBJ2-3 | TRBV18
CASSTTGAGVGDTQYF | TGTGCCAGCAGCACCACTGGGGCGGGAGTGGGAGATACGCAGTATTTT | . | TRBD2 | TRBJ2-3 | TRBV7-9
CASSLAGVGQPQHF | TGTGCCAGCAGCTTGGCGGGGGTGGGGCAGCCCCAGCATTTT | once | . | TRBJ1-5 | TRBV5-6
CASSFGGGGHTDTQYF | TGTGCCAGCAGCTTTGGCGGCGGGGGGCACACAGATACGCAGTATTTT | . | TRBD2 | TRBJ2-3 | TRBV5-4
CASSRDSKDYGYTF | TGTGCCAGCAGTCGGGACAGCAAGGACTATGGCTACACCTTC | few | TRBD1 | TRBJ1-2 | TRBV27
CASSYSQNGEAFF | TGTGCCAGCAGTTATTCGCAGAATGGTGAAGCTTTCTTT | . | . | TRBJ1-1 | TRBV6-6